The 16 T cell receptor beta chains below all came from one sample that was sequenced in a study of shared clonotypes between healthy human individuals. Measured with immunoSEQ multiplex PCR; TCRdb has only the in-frame clones, and not every one. The table shows about 2.3 million clones, with 85% to 95% occurring only once. Input material: naive CD4+ T cells from PBMCs. Indicated subset: CD45RA+ positively selected. The receptor source for this set is a man between 18 and 35 years old in good health. Some clones in this sample may be carry-over from other donors' samples.

Comments on this clone: The same CDR3 is also encoded by other DNA sequences in this sample. The CDR3 protein is CASSLAGVGEQYF. In nucleotides, the CDR3 is TGCGCCAGCAGTTTAGCGGGAGTAGGCGAGCAGTACTTC. The chain joins TRBV5-1 to TRBJ2-7; 9 bases fit TRBD2. The CDR3 covers 13 residues. Per germline, CDR1 SGHRS and CDR2 YFSETQ. V lost 5 bases and J lost 6; bases outside the gene matches: 6. The whole variable domain, remainder taken from reference TRBV5-1 and TRBJ2-7, is KAGVTQTPRYLIKTRGQQVTLSCSPISGHRSVSWYQQTPGQGLQFLFEYFSETQRNKGNFPGRFSGRQFSNSRSEMNVSTLELGDSALYLCASSLAGVGEQYFGPGTRLTVT.

The CDR3 region has the DNA TGCGCCAGCAGCTTCAGGGGTCCTGGAAACACCATATATTTT. It translates to CASSFRGPGNTIYF. The chain carries TRBV5-1 and TRBJ1-3; D might be TRBD1 (6 bases). The CDR3 spans 14 residues. The germline V gene has CDR1 SGHRS and CDR2 YFSETQ. V gave up 2 bases and J gave up 2 bases, with 8 bases separating them. Based on the CDR3 plus reference TRBV5-1 and TRBJ1-3, the full variable domain is KAGVTQTPRYLIKTRGQQVTLSCSPISGHRSVSWYQQTPGQGLQFLFEYFSETQRNKGNFPGRFSGRQFSNSRSEMNVSTLELGDSALYLCASSFRGPGNTIYFGEGSWLTVV.

Here the CDR3 DNA reads TGTGCCAGTAGTACGCCGGGCGTCAAGGTGGCCGGGGAGCTGTTTTTT. Protein: CASSTPGVKVAGELFF. This chain links TRBV19 with TRBJ2-2; unclear D gene. The CDR3 totals 16 residues. Germline loops: CDR1 LNHDA, CDR2 SQIVND (reference sequence). Trimming left V 4 bases short and J 6 bases short, with 18 bases between. Full variable domain (outside the CDR3, taken from reference TRBV19 and TRBJ2-2): DGGITQSPKYLFRKEGQNVTLSCEQNLNHDAMYWYRQDPGQGLRLIYYSQIVNDFQKGDIAEGYSVSREKKESFPLTVTSAQKNPTAFYLCASSTPGVKVAGELFFGEGSRLTVL.

The chain has TRBV4-2 and TRBJ1-2; D is undetermined. With 0 bases removed from V and 6 bases from J, the gap between germline ends came to 20 bases. The CDR3 covers 17 residues. CDR1 and CDR2 from the germline V gene are LGHNA and YNFKEQ. The CDR3 region has the DNA TGTGCCAGCAGCCAAGACTCTCTCGGCGGCACCCGAGATGGCTACACCTTC. Amino acid sequence: CASSQDSLGGTRDGYTF.

This chain connects TRBV27 to TRBJ2-2, with no clear D. V was shortened by 4 bases and J by 0 bases, with 6 bases between the two germline ends. The CDR3 length is 14 residues. Germline V lookup: CDR1 MNHEY, CDR2 SMNVEV (reference sequence). CDR3 sequence reads: CASSWKPNTGELFF. DNA of the CDR3: TGTGCCAGCAGTTGGAAGCCGAACACCGGGGAGCTGTTTTTT.

The V gene is TRBV5-1, the J gene TRBJ1-4; TRBD1 is a possible D gene (6 bases). Germline values: CDR1 SGHRS, CDR2 YFSETQ. V was cut by 4 bases and J by 4 bases, with 17 bases left in between. The CDR3 length is 16 residues. CDR3 sequence (DNA): TGCGCCAGCAGCGCGGAACGACAGGCAATTAATGAAAAACTGTTTTTT. It translates to CASSAERQAINEKLFF.

This clone was observed a few times. The V call is TRBV9, the J call TRBJ1-1; tentatively, D is TRBD1 (5 bases). The V gene's germline CDR1 is SGDLS and CDR2 YYNGEE. The length of the CDR3 is 15 residues. Between the trimmed V and J ends, which lost 3 bases and 3 bases, there was a span of 15 bases. The CDR3 sequence: CASSAGTSSDTEAFF. The CDR3 DNA reads TGTGCCAGCAGCGCCGGGACCTCCTCAGACACTGAAGCTTTCTTT.

The chain links TRBV4-3 to TRBJ2-1; D assignment may be TRBD1 or TRBD2 (5 bases each). Germline CDR1 is LGHNA and CDR2 is YSLEER. The CDR3 runs 12 residues. The V end lost 8 bases, the J end lost 5 bases, and 10 bases lay between the germline ends. The CDR3 reads CASGGRDNEQFF. The CDR3 nucleotides are TGCGCCAGCGGGGGAAGGGACAATGAGCAGTTCTTC.

This clone was seen only once. The chain employs TRBV18 and TRBJ1-4, with 9 bases fitting TRBD1. Unmatched junction bases numbered 4, after V lost 2 bases and J lost 6 bases. Germline CDR1 is KGHSH and CDR2 is LQKENI. The CDR3 length is 15 residues. CDR3: CASSPAGTGYEKLFF. The CDR3 nucleotides are TGTGCCAGCTCACCAGCCGGGACAGGGTATGAAAAACTGTTTTTT.

The rearrangement joins TRBV18 to TRBJ1-1; no definite D call. The germline V gene encodes CDR1 KGHSH and CDR2 LQKENI. V gave up 1 base and J gave up 4 bases, with 13 bases separating them. The CDR3 spans 15 residues. The CDR3 region has the DNA TGTGCCAGCTCACCACGGTTTGGGGAGAGCACTGAAGCTTTCTTT. As protein: CASSPRFGESTEAFF.

This rearrangement joins TRBV12-5 to TRBJ2-1; possible D gene TRBD2, 7 bases. CDR1 and CDR2 (germline): LGHNT, FRNRAP. Deletions cut 2 bases from V and 8 bases from J, with 19 bases between. The CDR3 consists of 16 residues. The DNA of the CDR3 is TGTGCTAGTGGTTTGTCCGGGGGGCGAAGGAGGGATGAGCAGTTCTTC. Protein: CASGLSGGRRRDEQFF.

The rearrangement uses TRBV5-1 and TRBJ1-2; 10 positions agree with TRBD1. The CDR3 is 14 amino acids. Germline V CDR1 and CDR2: SGHRS, YFSETQ. Trimming cost V 0 bases and J 7 bases; bases outside gene matches: 3. CDR3 in DNA: TGCGCCAGCAGCTTGGCCGGACAGGGGGTTGGCTACACCTTC. It is translated as CASSLAGQGVGYTF.

The chain combines TRBV6-6 with TRBJ2-1; D is uncertain. This CDR3 region has 14 residues. V lost 7 bases and J lost 4, with 14 bases in between. Germline CDR1 is MNHNY and CDR2 is SVGAGI (reference sequence). The CDR3 bases are TGTGCCAGCATGAAAGAGGCACCTTACAATGAGCAGTTCTTC. Translating it yields CASMKEAPYNEQFF.

The chain uses TRBV9 and TRBJ2-1, with 10 bases lining up with TRBD2. CDR3 length: 14 amino acids. The germline V gene has CDR1 SGDLS and CDR2 YYNGEE. J gave up 8 bases and V 2 bases, and 4 bases lay outside the gene matches. The CDR3 spells CASSVSGRLDEQFF. CDR3 sequence (DNA): TGTGCCAGCAGCGTTAGCGGGAGGTTAGATGAGCAGTTCTTC.

The genes are TRBV5-4 and TRBJ2-3, with TRBD2 matching 7 bases. Trimming took 4 bases from V and 3 from J; bases not matched to a gene: 8. CDR1 SGHNT and CDR2 YYREEE come from the germline V gene (reference sequence). The CDR3 contains 15 residues. CDR3 coding DNA: TGTGCCAGCAGCCCGCCCGGGGGGAGGACAGATACGCAGTATTTT. Translation: CASSPPGGRTDTQYF.

Notes on this clone: The sample contains more than one DNA sequence encoding this CDR3. The chain's CDR3 is CASSLGSGDSNQPQHF. The DNA for the CDR3 is TGTGCCAGCAGCTTAGGCTCGGGCGATAGCAATCAGCCCCAGCATTTT. J is TRBJ1-5 and V is TRBV7-9; D is unresolved. The CDR3 is 16 amino acids. V lost 1 base and J 0 bases, leaving 10 bases between the germline ends. Germline V gene sequence: CDR1 SEHNR, CDR2 FQNEAQ (reference sequence).